This T cell receptor beta chain emerged from a study of cytomegalovirus exposure and HLA in healthy donors (dated by TCRdb to about 2017). In terms of the full investigation: According to an earlier analysis of several hundred of the donors, 150 million to 200 million T cells yielded roughly 110 million unique TCR beta sequences and about 280 Gb of sequence data. About 280 gigabases of sequencing data and around 80 million unique TCR sequences made up an early release that covered 500 to 650 HLA-typed donors. Of the roughly 400 genotyped donors, more than 75% were placed in the genetic ancestry cluster associated with self-reported Caucasian donors. The aim of the study was to test whether cataloging public T cell receptors could identify signatures of past pathogen exposure. Using immunosequencing, the study profiled T cell repertoires from around 670 subjects and related those repertoires to cytomegalovirus serostatus. In addition to the first cohort of roughly 700 subjects, a separate validation cohort of 120 different subjects was used. The study combined high-throughput TCR immunosequencing, statistical association of individual TCRs with disease status, and machine learning to predict cytomegalovirus infection status. A later analysis re-analyzed previously published TCR beta repertoires from about 600 donors and added high-resolution HLA genotyping to study TCR occurrence patterns. Rather than drawing on any new phenotypic data, the later analysis identified candidate immune exposures from TCR beta sequences and the way those sequences occurred across donors. An earlier analysis of 587 of the donors applied high-throughput TCR beta sequencing to assess whether each TCR beta V gene segment acted as functional or pseudogenic. Donor age, sex, ethnicity and CMV serostatus were collected together with the repertoire data. A later genetic analysis took genome-wide SNP genotypes for about 55% of the 666 donors and used that subset as a discovery cohort. Every repertoire in the discovery cohort had been generated on one and the same sequencing platform. Both class I and class II loci were covered by HLA typing, at four-digit resolution. The number of donors typed differed by locus, with about 629-640 for A, B, C, DRB1 and DQB1, about 500 for DQA1, over 600 for DPA1, and 472 for DPB1. Because of strong linkage in the cohort, four or five DR-DQ haplotypes were treated as single units for association and clustering. On average, about 240,000 unique TCR beta nucleotide sequences were sequenced per donor among 300 to 500 genotyped donors of the cohort, with around 19% of those sequences being non-productive. Study-wide conclusions, independent of this receptor: Compared with the roughly 700-donor mean, donors in an Asian-associated ancestry cluster had fewer N-insertions in productive TCRs, according to a later genetic analysis. In a later analysis, HLA-associated TCR beta chains were found to be more clonally expanded and to have lower generation probabilities than equally common non-associated chains. The study gave a list of around 170 TCR beta chains associated with cytomegalovirus. Roughly uniform sequencing depth across donors was assumed in presence/absence analyses, although this assumption may not hold. Immune exposure information for the cohort was limited to CMV serostatus. According to the authors, the approach could potentially be generalized to other disease states and immunological phenotypes. An earlier analysis of some 560 of the donors showed that most TCR beta V segments appeared in productive rearrangements either about 87% or about 30% of the time, which broadly matched IMGT annotations. A later genetic analysis associated a missense DCLRE1C variant with V-gene and J-gene trimming of TCR beta chains, and an independent cohort replicated the association. A few of the identified cytomegalovirus-associated TCR beta chains were confirmed in vitro to be specific for cytomegalovirus antigens. Most TCR sequences were observed very rarely across donors, whereas some public TCRs were present in many individuals. Because counts were too low, seventeen rarely observed V segments, including chromosome 9 orphons, were left out of the earlier analysis of about 620 of the donors. At a false discovery rate of 0.05, a later analysis linked around 15,000 TCR beta sequences to specific HLA alleles. In a later analysis, most CMV-associated TCR beta chains were found to appear HLA-restricted, with HLA associations seemingly driven largely by CMV exposure. This cohort had only TCR beta chains sequenced, and the lack of alpha or paired-chain data limited which features could be detected. Correlated functional status among segregating V segments might reflect linkage disequilibrium, but an unknown experimental factor could not be ruled out. A cluster of highly shared sequence variants was judged likely to represent a technical artifact of the sequencing pipeline. When HLA alleles, especially DR and DQ, strongly co-occurred, attributing TCR associations to individual alleles was difficult. Several of the top co-occurrence clusters appeared to be linked to parvovirus B19, influenza, CMV and Epstein-Barr virus, according to a later analysis. In a later analysis, TCR association rates were found to vary across HLA loci, with the most associated TCRs seen for DRB1 alleles and the fewest for HLA-C alleles. Because some donors lacked HLA typing at each locus, the association tests relied only on the typed subset. A further reported finding was that TCR beta sequences accurately predicted the HLA-A and HLA-B alleles for most subjects in the first cohort. Some IMGT-functional V segments, including TRBV6-2 and TRBV6-3, could not be distinguished by the 87-base-pair reads and were therefore excluded. In both the original and validation cohorts, the classifier was reported to diagnose cytomegalovirus status with high specificity and sensitivity.

V is cut by 7 bases and J by 0 bases, and the space between the germline ends is 12 bases. Spanning cysteine to phenylalanine, the CDR3 consists of 14 amino acids. The CDR3 DNA has 42 bases and is translated from base 1. Sequences SNHLY (CDR1) and FYNNEI (CDR2) are obtained from the germline V gene. Worth noting for this clone: What this receptor recognizes is not known. No clone much larger than this one lies a single base away; base qualities are absent.

Library prep was done by the immunoSEQ multiplex PCR assay. The multiplex PCR relied on a mix of 60 forward primers for TCR Vbeta segments and 13 reverse primers for TCR Jbeta segments. Amplification of the CDR3 region of rearranged TCR beta genes was performed with a multiplex PCR assay on genomic DNA. Amplified TCR beta libraries were sequenced as 87-base-pair reads on the Illumina HiSeq System. In the paper's pipeline: In a later analysis, around 80 million unique TCR beta chains were counted across the 650 to 700 repertoires, and some 10 million of these chains were shared by at least two donors. To remove PCR and sequencing errors, raw reads were error-corrected and collapsed into unique sequences using a nearest-neighbor algorithm that merged closely related sequences. CDR3 sequences were aligned to IMGT reference sequences to assign V, D and J gene segments. For a sequence to be retained, a match of at least six nucleotides was required to both a V gene segment and a J gene segment. Rearrangements were called productive when the CDR3 lacked stop codons and stayed in frame with V and J; all others were non-productive. CDR3 was defined by IMGT convention, running from the second conserved V-encoded cysteine to the conserved J-encoded phenylalanine. Sequences without an unambiguous match to a single V gene segment were excluded from the earlier analysis of about 600 of the donors. An earlier analysis of 587 of the donors called V segments functional above 56.7% productive rearrangements and segregating when the between-donor standard deviation exceeded 5%. A statistical classification framework was built for diagnosing cytomegalovirus status from the catalog of TCR beta chain sequences. V and J gene assignment, in a later analysis, came from comparing TCR nucleotide sequences with IMGT/GENE-DB human TR gene sequences. A later analysis assigned CDR3 sequences and most-parsimonious VDJ recombination scenarios with the TCRdist pipeline. A later analysis defined each TCR beta chain by its CDR3 amino acid sequence plus V-gene family, and excluded reads lacking a unique V-gene family. To address suspected cross-contamination and a sequencing artifact, a later analysis removed 592 highly shared, low-generation-probability nucleotide sequences. A later analysis calculated a clonal expansion index for each public chain from normalized within-repertoire ranks of inferred template counts. In a later analysis, generation probabilities were computed with a VDJ recombination model fitted to out-of-frame rearrangements, and the resulting probabilities were checked against IGoR. A later analysis scored TCR-TCR, TCR-HLA and TCR-CMV co-occurrence with hypergeometric tests, applying a repertoire-size bias correction to TCR pairs. False discovery rates were estimated in a later analysis by permuting HLA or CMV assignments 20 times. A later analysis grouped co-occurring TCRs with DBSCAN, adding TCRdist sequence similarity when clustering within HLA-allele-positive subsets. For co-occurrence clustering, repertoires with fewer than 30,000 or more than 120,000 public chains were excluded, along with four or five repertoires with anomalous nucleotide sharing. Here the immuneACCESS table is served through TCRdb, limited to in-frame sequences with V and J called. Missing clones are a known gap in these copies; in checked studies unresolved V genes cover under half, and the rest lacks a known reason. D and trimming come from the DNA, and the V and J calls and clone size come from that table. Within this sample are 100,000 to 150,000 clones, with roughly 74% of them counted one time only. The ten biggest clones cover roughly 6.3% of the sample.

In total, 600 or so healthy bone marrow donors made up the cohort. At the time of sampling, every cohort member was nominally healthy, though immune exposures that went unrecorded were likely present. The donor was CMV seropositive and was included in the group of almost 300 seropositive cohort members. Every donor gave a peripheral blood sample, and the peripheral blood mononuclear cells from that sample were used for TCR beta sequencing. Genomic DNA extraction from the blood cell samples was performed with the Qiagen DNeasy Blood Extraction Kit. The sequenced sample was PBMCs. The chain uses TRBV2 and TRBJ1-1; possibly the D gene is TRBD1, per 6 matching bases. The sequence was obtained from a woman aged 50 to 60 in good health and CMV-seropositive. The base sequence is TGTGCCAGCATTGGGGGGGGCTTGAACACTGAAGCTTTCTTT. Its protein reads: CASIGGGLNTEAFF.